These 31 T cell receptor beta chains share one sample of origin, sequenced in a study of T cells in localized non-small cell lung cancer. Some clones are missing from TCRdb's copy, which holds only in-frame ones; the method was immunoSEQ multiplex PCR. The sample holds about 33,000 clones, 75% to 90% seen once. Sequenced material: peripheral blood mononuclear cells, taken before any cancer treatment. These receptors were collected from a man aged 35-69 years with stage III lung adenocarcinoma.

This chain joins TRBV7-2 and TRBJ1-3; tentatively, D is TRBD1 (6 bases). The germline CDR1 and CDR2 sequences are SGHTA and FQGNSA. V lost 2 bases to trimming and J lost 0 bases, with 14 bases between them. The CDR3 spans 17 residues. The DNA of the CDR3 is TGTGCCAGCAGCTTATCCCCAGGACAGTACTCTGGAAACACCATATATTTT. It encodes CASSLSPGQYSGNTIYF.

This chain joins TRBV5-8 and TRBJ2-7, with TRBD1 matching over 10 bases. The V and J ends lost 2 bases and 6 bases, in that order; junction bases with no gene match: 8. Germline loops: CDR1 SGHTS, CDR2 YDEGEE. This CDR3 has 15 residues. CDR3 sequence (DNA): TGTGCCAGCAGCTTCACCGGGACAGGGGTAGGCGAGCAGTACTTC. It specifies CASSFTGTGVGEQYF.

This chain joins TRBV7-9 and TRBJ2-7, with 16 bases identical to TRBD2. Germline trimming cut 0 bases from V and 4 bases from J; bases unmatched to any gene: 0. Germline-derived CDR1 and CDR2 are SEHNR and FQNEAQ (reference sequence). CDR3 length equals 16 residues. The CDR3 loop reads CASSLAGLAGGYEQYF. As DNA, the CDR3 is TGTGCCAGCAGCTTAGCGGGACTAGCGGGGGGGTACGAGCAGTACTTC.

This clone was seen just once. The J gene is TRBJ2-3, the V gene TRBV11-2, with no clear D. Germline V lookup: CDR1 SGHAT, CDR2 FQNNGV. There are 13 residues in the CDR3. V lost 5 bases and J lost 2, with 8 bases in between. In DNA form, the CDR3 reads TGTGCCAGCAGCCGCTCCTACACAGATACGCAGTATTTT. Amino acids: CASSRSYTDTQYF.

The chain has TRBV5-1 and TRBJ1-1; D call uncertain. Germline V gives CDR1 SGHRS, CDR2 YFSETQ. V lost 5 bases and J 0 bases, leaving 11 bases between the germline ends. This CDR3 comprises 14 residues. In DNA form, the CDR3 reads TGCGCCAGCAGTTTCAGAAACATGAACACTGAAGCTTTCTTT. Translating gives CASSFRNMNTEAFF.

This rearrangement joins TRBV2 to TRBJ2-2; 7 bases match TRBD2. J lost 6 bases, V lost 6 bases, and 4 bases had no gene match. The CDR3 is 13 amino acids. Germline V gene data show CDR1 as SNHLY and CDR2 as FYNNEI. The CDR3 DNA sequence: TGTGCCAGCAGCTTAGGACTAGCCGGGGAGCTGTTTTTT. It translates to CASSLGLAGELFF.

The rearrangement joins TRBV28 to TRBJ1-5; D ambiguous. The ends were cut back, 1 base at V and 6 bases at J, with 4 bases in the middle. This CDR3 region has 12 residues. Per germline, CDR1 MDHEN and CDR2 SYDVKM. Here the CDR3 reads CASSLLGQPQHF. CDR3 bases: TGTGCCAGCAGTTTATTAGGTCAGCCCCAGCATTTT.

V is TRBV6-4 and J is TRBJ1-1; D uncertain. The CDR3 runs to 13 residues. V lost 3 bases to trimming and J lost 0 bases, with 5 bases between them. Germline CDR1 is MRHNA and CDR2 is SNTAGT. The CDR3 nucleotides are TGTGCCAGCAGTGAGGGAGTGAACACTGAAGCTTTCTTT. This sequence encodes CASSEGVNTEAFF.

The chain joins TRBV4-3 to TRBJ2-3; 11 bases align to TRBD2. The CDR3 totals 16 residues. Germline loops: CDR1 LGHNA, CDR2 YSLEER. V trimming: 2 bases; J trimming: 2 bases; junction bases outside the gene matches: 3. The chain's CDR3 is CASSQLAGGFTDTQYF. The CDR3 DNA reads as TGCGCCAGCAGCCAACTAGCGGGGGGCTTCACAGATACGCAGTATTTT.

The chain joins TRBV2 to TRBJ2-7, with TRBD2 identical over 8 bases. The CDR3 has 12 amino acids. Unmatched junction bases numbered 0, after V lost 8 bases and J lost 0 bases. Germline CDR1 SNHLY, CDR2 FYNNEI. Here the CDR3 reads CASAGGSYEQYF. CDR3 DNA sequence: TGTGCCAGCGCGGGAGGCTCCTACGAGCAGTACTTC. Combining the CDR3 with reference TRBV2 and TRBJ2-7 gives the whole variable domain EPEVTQTPSHQVTQMGQEVILRCVPISNHLYFYWYRQILGQKVEFLVSFYNNEISEKSEIFDDQFSVERPDGSNFTLKIRSTKLEDSAMYFCASAGGSYEQYFGPGTRLTVT.

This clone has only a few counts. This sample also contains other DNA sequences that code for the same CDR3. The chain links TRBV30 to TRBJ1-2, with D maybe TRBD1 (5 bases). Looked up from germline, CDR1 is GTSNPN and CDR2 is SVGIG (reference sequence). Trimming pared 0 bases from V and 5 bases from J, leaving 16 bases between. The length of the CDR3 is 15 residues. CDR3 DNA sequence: TGTGCCTGGAGTGTACGGCCACCTGGGGGATATGGCTACACCTTC. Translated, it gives CAWSVRPPGGYGYTF. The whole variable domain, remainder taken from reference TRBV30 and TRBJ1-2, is SQTIHQWPATLVQPVGSPLSLECTVEGTSNPNLYWYRQAAGRGLQLLFYSVGIGQISSEVPQNLSASRPQDRQFILSSKKLLLSDSGFYLCAWSVRPPGGYGYTFGSGTRLTVV.

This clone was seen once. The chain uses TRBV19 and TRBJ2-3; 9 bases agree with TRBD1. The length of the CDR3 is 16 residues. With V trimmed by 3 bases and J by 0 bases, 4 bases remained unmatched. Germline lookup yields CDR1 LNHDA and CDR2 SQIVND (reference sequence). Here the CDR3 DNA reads TGTGCCAGTAGTATTCAGACAGGGGGAAGCACAGATACGCAGTATTTT. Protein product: CASSIQTGGSTDTQYF.

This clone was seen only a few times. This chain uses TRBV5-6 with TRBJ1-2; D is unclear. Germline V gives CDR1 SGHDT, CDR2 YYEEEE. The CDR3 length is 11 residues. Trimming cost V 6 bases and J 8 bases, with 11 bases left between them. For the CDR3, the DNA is TGTGCCAGCACGTCAGCGTACGGCTACACCTTC. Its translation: CASTSAYGYTF.

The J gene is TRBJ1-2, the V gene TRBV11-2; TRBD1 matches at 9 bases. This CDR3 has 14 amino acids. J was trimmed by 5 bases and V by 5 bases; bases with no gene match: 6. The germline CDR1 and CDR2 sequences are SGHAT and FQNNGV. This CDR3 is CASSNRGRIYGYTF. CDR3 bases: TGTGCCAGCAGCAACAGGGGGCGCATATATGGCTACACCTTC.

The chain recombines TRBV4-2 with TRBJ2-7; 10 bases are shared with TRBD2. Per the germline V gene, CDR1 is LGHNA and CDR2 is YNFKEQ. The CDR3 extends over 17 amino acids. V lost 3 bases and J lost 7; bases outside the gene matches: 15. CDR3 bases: TGTGCCAGCAGCCAGGCCTTAGCGGGGGGCCCGAGCAGGGAGCAGTACTTC. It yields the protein CASSQALAGGPSREQYF.

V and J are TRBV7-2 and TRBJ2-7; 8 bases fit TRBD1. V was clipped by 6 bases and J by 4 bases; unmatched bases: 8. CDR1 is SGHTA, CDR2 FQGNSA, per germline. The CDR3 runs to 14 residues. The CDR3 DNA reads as TGTGCCAGCAGTTCCCAGGGGGCAGTTTACGAGCAGTACTTC. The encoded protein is CASSSQGAVYEQYF.

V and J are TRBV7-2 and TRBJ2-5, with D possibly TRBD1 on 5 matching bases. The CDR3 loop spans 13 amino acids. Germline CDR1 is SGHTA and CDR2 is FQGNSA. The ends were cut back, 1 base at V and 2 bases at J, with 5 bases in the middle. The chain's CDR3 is CASSLEGQETQYF. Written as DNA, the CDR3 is TGTGCCAGCAGCTTAGAGGGGCAAGAGACCCAGTACTTC.

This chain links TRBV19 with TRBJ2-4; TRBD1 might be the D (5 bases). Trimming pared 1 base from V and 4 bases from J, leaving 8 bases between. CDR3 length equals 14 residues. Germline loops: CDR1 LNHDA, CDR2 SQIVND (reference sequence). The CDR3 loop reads CASSIGQSKNIQYF. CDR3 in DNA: TGTGCCAGTAGTATAGGACAGTCTAAAAACATTCAGTACTTC.

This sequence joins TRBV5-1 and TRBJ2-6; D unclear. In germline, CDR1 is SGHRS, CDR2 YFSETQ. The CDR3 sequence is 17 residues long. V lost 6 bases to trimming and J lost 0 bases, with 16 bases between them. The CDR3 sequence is CASTPNPIGSGANVLTF. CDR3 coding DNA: TGCGCCAGCACCCCCAACCCCATCGGCTCTGGGGCCAACGTCCTGACTTTC. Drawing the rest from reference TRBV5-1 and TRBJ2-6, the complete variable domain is KAGVTQTPRYLIKTRGQQVTLSCSPISGHRSVSWYQQTPGQGLQFLFEYFSETQRNKGNFPGRFSGRQFSNSRSEMNVSTLELGDSALYLCASTPNPIGSGANVLTFGAGSRLTVL.

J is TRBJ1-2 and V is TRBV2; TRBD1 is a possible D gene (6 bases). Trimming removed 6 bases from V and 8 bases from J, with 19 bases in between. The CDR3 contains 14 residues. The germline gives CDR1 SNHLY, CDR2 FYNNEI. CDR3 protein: CASSETFQGWGYTF. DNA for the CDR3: TGTGCCAGCAGCGAAACATTCCAGGGGTGGGGCTACACCTTC.

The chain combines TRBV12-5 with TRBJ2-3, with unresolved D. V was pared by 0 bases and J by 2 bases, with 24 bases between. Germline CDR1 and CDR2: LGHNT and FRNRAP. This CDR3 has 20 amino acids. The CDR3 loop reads CASGLVDKLPSFDPTDTQYF. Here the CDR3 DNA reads TGTGCTAGTGGTTTGGTAGACAAATTACCCTCATTTGACCCCACAGATACGCAGTATTTT.

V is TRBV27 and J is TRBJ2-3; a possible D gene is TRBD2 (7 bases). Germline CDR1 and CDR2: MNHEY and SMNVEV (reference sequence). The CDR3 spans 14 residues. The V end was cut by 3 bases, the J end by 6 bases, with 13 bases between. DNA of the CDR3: TGTGCCAGCAGTTTCGGGGGGCGGGGCGATACGCAGTATTTT. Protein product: CASSFGGRGDTQYF.

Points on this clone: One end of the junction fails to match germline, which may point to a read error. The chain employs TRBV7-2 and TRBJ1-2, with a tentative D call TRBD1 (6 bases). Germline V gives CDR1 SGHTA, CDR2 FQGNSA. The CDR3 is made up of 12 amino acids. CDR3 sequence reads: CASSSSGGAYHF. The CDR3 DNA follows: TGTGCCAGCAGCTCCTCGGGGGGCGCTTACCACTTC.

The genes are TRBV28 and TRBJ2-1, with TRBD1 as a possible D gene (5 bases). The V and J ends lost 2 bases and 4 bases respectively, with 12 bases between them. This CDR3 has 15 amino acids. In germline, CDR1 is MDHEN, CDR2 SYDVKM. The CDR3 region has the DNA TGTGCCAGCAGTTTAGCTGAAGACAGTTACAATGAGCAGTTCTTC. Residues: CASSLAEDSYNEQFF.

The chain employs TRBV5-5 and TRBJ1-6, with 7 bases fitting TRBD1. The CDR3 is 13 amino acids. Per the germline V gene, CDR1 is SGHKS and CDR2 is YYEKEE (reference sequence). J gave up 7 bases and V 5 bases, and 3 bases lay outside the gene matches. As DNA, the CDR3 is TGTGCCAGCAGAGGGACAGTAAATTCACCCCTCCACTTT. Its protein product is CASRGTVNSPLHF.

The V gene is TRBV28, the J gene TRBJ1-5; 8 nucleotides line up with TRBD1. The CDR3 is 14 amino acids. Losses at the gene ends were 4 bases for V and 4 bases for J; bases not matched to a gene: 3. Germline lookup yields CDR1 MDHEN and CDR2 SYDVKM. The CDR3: CASSSTGANQPQHF. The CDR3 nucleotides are TGTGCCAGCAGTTCGACAGGGGCGAATCAGCCCCAGCATTTT.

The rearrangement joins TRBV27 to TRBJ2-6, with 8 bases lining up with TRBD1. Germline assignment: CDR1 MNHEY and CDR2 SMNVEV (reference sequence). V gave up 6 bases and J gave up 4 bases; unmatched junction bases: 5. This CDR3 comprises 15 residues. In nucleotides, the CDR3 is TGTGCCAGCAGGACAGGGGCAGCGGGGGCCAACGTCCTGACTTTC. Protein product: CASRTGAAGANVLTF.

The CDR3 region is CASSLRQGNVQETQYF. CDR3 bases: TGTGCCAGCAGCTTACGACAGGGAAACGTCCAAGAGACCCAGTACTTC. The rearrangement links TRBV7-9 to TRBJ2-5, with 7 bases that match TRBD1. J lost 1 base, V lost 2 bases, and 7 bases had no gene match. Germline assignment: CDR1 SEHNR and CDR2 FQNEAQ (reference sequence). This CDR3 spans 16 amino acids.

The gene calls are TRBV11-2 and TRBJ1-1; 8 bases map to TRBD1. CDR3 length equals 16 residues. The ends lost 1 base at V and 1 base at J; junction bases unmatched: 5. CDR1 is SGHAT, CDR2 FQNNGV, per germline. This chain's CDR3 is CASSLAAGGWNTEAFF. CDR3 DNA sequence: TGTGCCAGCAGCTTAGCTGCAGGGGGCTGGAACACTGAAGCTTTCTTT.

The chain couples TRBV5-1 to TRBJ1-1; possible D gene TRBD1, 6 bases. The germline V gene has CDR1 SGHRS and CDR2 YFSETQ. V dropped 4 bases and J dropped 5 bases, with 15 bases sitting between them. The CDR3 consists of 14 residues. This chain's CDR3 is CASSPPGVATEAFF. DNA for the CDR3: TGCGCCAGCAGCCCCCCAGGGGTGGCGACTGAAGCTTTCTTT.

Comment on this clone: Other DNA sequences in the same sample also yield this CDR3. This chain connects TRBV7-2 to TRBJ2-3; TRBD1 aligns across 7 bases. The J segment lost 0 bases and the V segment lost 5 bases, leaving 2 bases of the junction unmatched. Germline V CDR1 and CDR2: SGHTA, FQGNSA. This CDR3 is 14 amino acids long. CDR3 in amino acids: CASSRDSSTDTQYF. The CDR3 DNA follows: TGTGCCAGCAGCCGGGACAGTAGCACAGATACGCAGTATTTT.